What follows is one T cell receptor (beta chain) and its context. Its antigen is not identified. This record comes from a study of Tregs in tolerant kidney transplant recipients. CDR1 KGHSH and CDR2 LQKENI come from the germline V gene. V gave up 3 bases and J gave up 0 bases, with 11 bases separating them. This CDR3 comprises 16 residues. Unstimulated regulatory T cells (CD4+CD25+CD127-), CD4+CD25- non-regulatory cells, CD4 and CD8 cells were FACS-sorted from thawed PBMCs. TCRdb keeps only in-frame clones here, not all; method: immunoSEQ multiplex PCR. The sample carries approximately 260,000 clones, 84% recorded once. General study results and limits: No direct test of biological reproducibility was done here. Activated donor B cell expansion appeared to reveal the most relevant donor-specific TCRbeta repertoire. The small number of patients limits these findings pending further validation.

This receptor was obtained from a human donor in good health. The sample comprised CD4+ T cells from blood. The genes are TRBV18 and TRBJ1-4; weak D call: TRBD1 (5 bases). CDR3 in DNA: TGTGCCAGCTCACCTAGTAGGGGAGCAACTAATGAAAAACTGTTTTTT. Translation gives CASSPSRGATNEKLFF.